This entry lists 2 T cell receptor beta chains sequenced from one sample in a study of control samples from healthy donors and cancer patients (dated by TCRdb to 2020 to 2022). The library was generated by the immunoSEQ multiplex PCR assay. TCRdb's version of the immuneACCESS table is confined to in-frame rearrangements and falls short of the full clone set. An unresolved V gene accounts for under half of the shortfall where checked; the remainder is of unknown origin. The sample data list about 70,000 clones, and around 87% of these were observed just once. In total, the top ten clones hold around 2% of the sample. Sequencing was carried out using PBMCs. These receptors originate from a woman in her fifties or sixties with head and neck cancer.

The chain couples TRBV6-4 to TRBJ2-3; D not certain. Germline V gene sequence: CDR1 MRHNA, CDR2 SNTAGT. The CDR3 consists of 13 residues. With 5 bases removed from V and 1 base from J, the gap between germline ends came to 7 bases. The CDR3 is CASSWKGTDTQYF. In DNA, the CDR3 is TGTGCCAGCAGTTGGAAGGGCACAGATACGCAGTATTTT.

This sequence joins TRBV2 and TRBJ2-7; the D gene is possibly TRBD2 (5 bases). V dropped 6 bases and J dropped 4 bases, with 7 bases sitting between them. There are 11 residues in the CDR3. Germline V lookup: CDR1 SNHLY, CDR2 FYNNEI. The CDR3 loop is CASRGEYEQYF. In DNA form, the CDR3 reads TGTGCCAGCAGGGGAGAGTACGAGCAGTACTTC.